The clone carrying this TCR beta chain was counted only a few times. Its specificity is not known. Using its own MiXCR run on the RT-PCR reads, TCRdb lists one record per CDR3 protein. Of more than 400,000 distinct CDR3 sequences in the sample, approximately 11% were seen once. This specimen belongs to a study of response to subunit inactivated influenza vaccine. Study observations and caveats: The authors offered the suggestion that each seasonal influenza vaccination recruits few new T cells.

The source material was PBMCs from blood, sampled 40 to 50 days after vaccination. The TCR sequence derives from a man between 50 and 59 years old who received an inactivated influenza vaccine.

CDR3 DNA sequence: TGTGCCAGCAGCGTAGGCGGGGACCTCTACGAGCAGTACTTC. It translates to CASSVGGDLYEQYF. The chain couples TRBV9 to TRBJ2-7, with a possible D match to TRBD2 (6 bases). The CDR3 is 14 residues long. Germline V lookup: CDR1 SGDLS, CDR2 YYNGEE. The V end lost 0 bases, the J end lost 3 bases, and 10 bases lay between the germline ends.